The source of this TCR beta chain is a study of blood T cell repertoires in COVID-19. Measured with immunoSEQ multiplex PCR; TCRdb has only the in-frame clones, and not every one. The sample lists 300,000 to 400,000 clones; around nine tenths were seen once. There are a few counts of this clone. Sequencing was carried out using PBMCs or T cells enriched from blood (not recorded which). The receptor was derived from a woman under 30 who had recovered from COVID-19.

CDR3 residues: CASSRDSLSYEQYF. CDR3 in DNA: TGTGCCAGCAGCCGAGACAGTCTATCCTACGAGCAGTACTTC. J is TRBJ2-7 and V is TRBV11-2, with D tentatively TRBD1 (5 bases). This CDR3 comprises 14 residues. V shed 5 bases and J shed 1 base, with 12 bases lying between them. CDR1 and CDR2 from the germline V gene are SGHAT and FQNNGV.